What follows are 28 T cell receptor beta chains derived from one specimen sequenced in a study of cytomegalovirus exposure and HLA in healthy donors. In the PCR, 60 Vbeta and 13 Jbeta primers were used. The repertoire was sequenced with immunoSEQ multiplex PCR; TCRdb's copy has only in-frame clones and lacks some. The sample includes about 200,000 clones, approximately 80% of them seen just once. The sample taken for sequencing was PBMCs. These receptors all come from a girl between 5 and 17 years old in good health and CMV-seronegative.

This chain uses TRBV7-6 with TRBJ1-1; TRBD1 agrees at 8 bases. CDR3 length: 16 amino acids. After removal of 5 bases from V and 7 bases from J, the junction contained 15 bases not matched to a gene. Germline V gene data show CDR1 as SGHVS and CDR2 as FNYEAQ. CDR3 protein: CASSEQGDRAALEAFF. The CDR3 bases are TGTGCCAGCAGCGAACAGGGGGACCGGGCAGCTCTTGAAGCTTTCTTT.

The chain couples TRBV30 to TRBJ1-6; D unresolved. The germline V gene has CDR1 GTSNPN and CDR2 SVGIG (reference sequence). The V and J ends lost 3 bases and 7 bases respectively, with 13 bases between them. There are 14 residues in the CDR3. The CDR3 sequence is CAWSFAGVNSPLHF. The DNA of the CDR3 is TGTGCCTGGAGCTTTGCGGGCGTAAATTCACCCCTCCACTTT.

J is TRBJ2-3 and V is TRBV11-2; D ambiguous. The CDR3 is made up of 11 amino acids. Germline V gene lookup returns CDR1 SGHAT and CDR2 FQNNGV. Trimming took off 5 bases at V and 2 bases at J, with 2 bases between the two ends. CDR3 amino acids: CASSLTDTQYF. For the CDR3, the DNA is TGTGCCAGCAGCCTCACAGATACGCAGTATTTT.

The chain joins TRBV28 to TRBJ2-7; no clear D gene. Germline V gene lookup returns CDR1 MDHEN and CDR2 SYDVKM. Trimming shortened V by 4 bases and J by 1 base, and 11 bases separated the two germline ends. This CDR3 has 14 amino acids. The CDR3 sequence is CASSSSSGSYEQYF. The DNA of the CDR3 is TGTGCCAGCAGTTCGTCGTCGGGTTCCTACGAGCAGTACTTC. The complete variable domain, with remaining parts taken from reference TRBV28 and TRBJ2-7, reads DVKVTQSSRYLVKRTGEKVFLECVQDMDHENMFWYRQDPGLGLRLIYFSYDVKMKEKGDIPEGYSVSREKKERFSLILESASTNQTSMYLCASSSSSGSYEQYFGPGTRLTVT.

This clone was picked up a small number of times. The V gene is TRBV2, the J gene TRBJ2-1; 9 positions match TRBD1. V trimming: 5 bases; J trimming: 7 bases; junction bases outside the gene matches: 9. Germline V CDR1 and CDR2: SNHLY, FYNNEI. There are 15 residues in the CDR3. The CDR3 spells CASSKGTGPLNEQFF. CDR3 in DNA: TGTGCCAGCAGTAAGGGGACAGGGCCTCTGAATGAGCAGTTCTTC.

This clone was recorded a few times. The rearrangement joins TRBV5-1 to TRBJ1-4; D gene uncertain. Germline values: CDR1 SGHRS, CDR2 YFSETQ. V was cut by 5 bases and J by 0 bases, with 8 bases left in between. The CDR3 loop spans 14 amino acids. DNA of the CDR3: TGCGCCAGCAGTGAGGAGGCAACTAATGAAAAACTGTTTTTT. Residues: CASSEEATNEKLFF. Using reference TRBV5-1 and TRBJ1-4 for the parts outside the CDR3, the full variable domain is KAGVTQTPRYLIKTRGQQVTLSCSPISGHRSVSWYQQTPGQGLQFLFEYFSETQRNKGNFPGRFSGRQFSNSRSEMNVSTLELGDSALYLCASSEEATNEKLFFGSGTQLSVL.

The CDR3 here is CATSRSPGTSGYEQFF. For the CDR3, the DNA is TGTGCCACCAGCAGATCCCCCGGGACTAGTGGTTATGAGCAGTTCTTC. The V call is TRBV15, the J call TRBJ2-1; TRBD2 matches 8 bases. V shed 2 bases, J shed 8 bases, and the junction held 11 bases outside the gene matches. Germline V gene lookup returns CDR1 LNHNV and CDR2 YYDKDF (reference sequence). This CDR3 region has 16 residues. Full variable domain (rest looked up from reference TRBV15 and TRBJ2-1): DAMVIQNPRYQVTQFGKPVTLSCSQTLNHNVMYWYQQKSSQAPKLLFHYYDKDFNNEADTPDNFQSRRPNTSFCFLDIRSPGLGDTAMYLCATSRSPGTSGYEQFFGPGTRLTVL.

The chain links TRBV7-8 to TRBJ1-2, with 9 nucleotides matching TRBD1. The V gene end was trimmed by 5 bases and the J gene end by 5 bases; junction bases not matched to a gene: 6. This CDR3 region has 14 residues. CDR1 and CDR2 (germline): SGHVS, FQNEAQ. The chain's CDR3 is CASSVDRGPYGYTF. In nucleotides, the CDR3 is TGTGCCAGCAGCGTGGACAGGGGCCCTTATGGCTACACCTTC.

This chain links TRBV27 with TRBJ2-2; 9 bases match TRBD1. CDR1 is MNHEY, CDR2 SMNVEV, per germline (reference sequence). The CDR3 runs 16 residues. Losses at the gene ends were 6 bases for V and 4 bases for J; bases not matched to a gene: 9. CDR3 nucleotide sequence: TGTGCCAGCAGCCGCCCGGGACAGGGACTCACCGGGGAGCTGTTTTTT. Translating it yields CASSRPGQGLTGELFF.

The V call is TRBV4-1, the J call TRBJ2-5, with 7 bases identical to TRBD2. The J segment lost 9 bases and the V segment lost 3 bases, leaving 13 bases of the junction unmatched. Germline V gives CDR1 MGHRA, CDR2 YSYEKL. The CDR3 has 15 amino acids. For the CDR3, the DNA is TGCGCCAGCAGCCAGGAAACTAGCGATAGGATGCCCCAGTACTTC. Protein sequence: CASSQETSDRMPQYF.

The chain is built from TRBV6-4 and TRBJ1-1; D is undetermined. Deletions cut 4 bases from V and 4 bases from J, with 13 bases between. The length of the CDR3 is 14 residues. Germline V gene data show CDR1 as MRHNA and CDR2 as SNTAGT. The CDR3 region is CASSVTFRGTEAFF. The DNA of the CDR3 is TGTGCCAGCAGTGTTACCTTTCGAGGCACTGAAGCTTTCTTT.

As DNA, the CDR3 is TGCGCCAGCAGCTTGCAGGGGGCTGTCACTGAAGCTTTCTTT. Its protein is CASSLQGAVTEAFF. J is TRBJ1-1 and V is TRBV5-1; the match to TRBD1 covers 8 bases. Germline lookup yields CDR1 SGHRS and CDR2 YFSETQ. This CDR3 has 14 amino acids. Trimming took 1 base from V and 4 from J; bases not matched to a gene: 3. The variable domain in full, with the rest retrieved from reference TRBV5-1 and TRBJ1-1, is KAGVTQTPRYLIKTRGQQVTLSCSPISGHRSVSWYQQTPGQGLQFLFEYFSETQRNKGNFPGRFSGRQFSNSRSEMNVSTLELGDSALYLCASSLQGAVTEAFFGQGTRLTVV.

The chain uses TRBV11-1 and TRBJ2-7, with TRBD2 matching 9 bases. Germline CDR1 SGHAT, CDR2 FQDESV (reference sequence). The CDR3 has 14 amino acids. V lost 3 bases to trimming and J lost 4 bases; unmatched junction nucleotides: 4. CDR3 sequence reads: CASSFSGRPYEQYF. In DNA form, the CDR3 reads TGTGCCAGCAGCTTTAGCGGGAGACCGTACGAGCAGTACTTC.

V gene TRBV27 combines with J gene TRBJ1-1; TRBD1 matches 11 bases. The CDR3 extends over 13 amino acids. The V gene's germline CDR1 is MNHEY and CDR2 SMNVEV (reference sequence). The V and J ends lost 3 bases and 8 bases, in that order; junction bases with no gene match: 2. The CDR3 region has the DNA TGTGCCAGCAGTTTTAGGGACAGGGGGGAAGCTTTCTTT. This encodes CASSFRDRGEAFF.

V usage is TRBV19 and J usage is TRBJ1-5; 8 bases fit TRBD1. After removal of 8 bases from V and 8 bases from J, the junction contained 14 bases not matched to a gene. Germline lookup yields CDR1 LNHDA and CDR2 SQIVND (reference sequence). The CDR3 contains 15 residues. CDR3 DNA: TGTGCCAGTCTAATGGACAGGGAGTTGGGTGAGCCCCAGCATTTT. Its protein is CASLMDRELGEPQHF.

This chain uses TRBV29-1 with TRBJ2-7, with 8 bases aligning to TRBD2. The CDR3 has 12 amino acids. V lost 7 bases, J lost 3 bases, and 5 bases stayed unmatched. CDR1 is SQVTM and CDR2 is ANQGSEA in the germline V gene. CDR3 DNA: TGCAGCGCCGGGGGGGGGCACTACGAGCAGTACTTC. It specifies CSAGGGHYEQYF.

CDR3 in DNA: TGTGCCAGTAGTATCAGGACTAGGGACGAGCAGTACTTC. Protein sequence: CASSIRTRDEQYF. This sequence joins TRBV19 and TRBJ2-7; TRBD2 agrees at 7 bases. Germline V gene lookup returns CDR1 LNHDA and CDR2 SQIVND (reference sequence). The length of the CDR3 is 13 residues. The ends lost 3 bases at V and 5 bases at J; junction bases unmatched: 4.

This clone was detected once. CDR3: CAWSPGTSNTGELFF. CDR3 in DNA: TGTGCCTGGAGCCCCGGGACTAGCAACACCGGGGAGCTGTTTTTT. The chain carries TRBV30 and TRBJ2-2; 9 bases match TRBD2. Trimming cost V 3 bases and J 2 bases; bases outside gene matches: 4. Germline-derived CDR1 and CDR2 are GTSNPN and SVGIG (reference sequence). CDR3 size: 15 residues.

The chain carries TRBV7-8 and TRBJ2-7, with 7 bases matching TRBD1. This CDR3 spans 14 amino acids. CDR1 SGHVS and CDR2 FQNEAQ come from the germline V gene. J was trimmed by 2 bases and V by 1 base; bases with no gene match: 2. The CDR3 loop is CASSLEGGAYEQYF. The CDR3 region has the DNA TGTGCCAGCAGCTTAGAAGGGGGCGCCTACGAGCAGTACTTC.

This clone was found a few times. The chain recombines TRBV6-5 with TRBJ1-3; D is unresolved. Trimming removed 0 bases from V and 7 bases from J, with 16 bases in between. This CDR3 spans 16 amino acids. Germline V gene sequence: CDR1 MNHEY, CDR2 SVGAGI. CDR3 in amino acids: CASSYSNTRSFNTIYF. DNA for the CDR3: TGTGCCAGCAGTTACTCTAATACAAGATCCTTTAACACCATATATTTT.

The rearrangement uses TRBV10-3 and TRBJ2-2; TRBD1 might be the D (7 bases). Germline CDR1 is ENHRY and CDR2 is SYGVKD. CDR3 length: 17 residues. V was trimmed by 4 bases and J by 3 bases, leaving 18 bases between them. The CDR3 protein is CAISARGATGDTGELFF. The CDR3 nucleotides are TGTGCCATCAGTGCCAGGGGGGCGACGGGTGACACCGGGGAGCTGTTTTTT.

On this clone itself: An end of the junction differs from the germline gene, which may be a read error. The chain employs TRBV9 and TRBJ1-4; 11 nucleotides align to TRBD1. CDR3 size: 15 residues. Looked up from germline, CDR1 is SGDLS and CDR2 is YYNGEE. The CDR3, as DNA: TGTGCCTGCAGCGTAGACGGACAGGGGGCACAAAAACTGTTTTTT. As protein: CACSVDGQGAQKLFF.

This chain uses TRBV4-3 with TRBJ2-7, with 8 bases identical to TRBD1. The germline V gene has CDR1 LGHNA and CDR2 YSLEER. The CDR3 length is 15 residues. Trimming took 3 bases from V and 0 from J; bases not matched to a gene: 4. As DNA, the CDR3 is TGCGCCAGCAGCCAGGGACAGGCCGGCTCCTACGAGCAGTACTTC. This sequence encodes CASSQGQAGSYEQYF.

The chain has TRBV15 and TRBJ2-3; TRBD1 is a possible D gene (5 bases). Looked up from germline, CDR1 is LNHNV and CDR2 is YYDKDF (reference sequence). V was cut by 0 bases and J by 2 bases, with 9 bases left in between. The CDR3 is 15 residues long. The CDR3 DNA reads TGTGCCACCAGCAGAGATCAGGGAAACACAGATACGCAGTATTTT. It yields the protein CATSRDQGNTDTQYF.

The chain joins TRBV28 to TRBJ2-5; D gene unclear. The J call may be faulty, since TRBJ2-7 better matches the DNA end. Germline V gene lookup returns CDR1 MDHEN and CDR2 SYDVKM. The CDR3 contains 11 residues. The CDR3 region is CASSSTYEQYF. The CDR3 DNA is TGTGCCAGCAGTTCCACTTACGAGCAGTACTTC.

The V gene is TRBV5-1, the J gene TRBJ2-1; 11 bases line up with TRBD1. Germline loops: CDR1 SGHRS, CDR2 YFSETQ. The V and J ends lost 5 bases and 9 bases, in that order; junction bases with no gene match: 10. The CDR3 length is 15 residues. This CDR3 reads CASSPDRGPEGEQFF. CDR3 in DNA: TGCGCCAGCAGTCCGGACAGGGGGCCAGAGGGTGAGCAGTTCTTC. Using reference TRBV5-1 and TRBJ2-1 for the parts outside the CDR3, the full variable domain is KAGVTQTPRYLIKTRGQQVTLSCSPISGHRSVSWYQQTPGQGLQFLFEYFSETQRNKGNFPGRFSGRQFSNSRSEMNVSTLELGDSALYLCASSPDRGPEGEQFFGPGTRLTVL.

This clone was found once. CDR3 DNA sequence: TGTGCCAGCAGTTTATCTGGGACAGGGAACTATGGCTACACCTTC. It specifies CASSLSGTGNYGYTF. The chain couples TRBV28 to TRBJ1-2; 9 bases align to TRBD1. The germline CDR1 and CDR2 sequences are MDHEN and SYDVKM. CDR3 length equals 15 residues. J was trimmed by 2 bases and V by 1 base; bases with no gene match: 2.

The chain is built from TRBV28 and TRBJ2-1; 9 bases fit TRBD1. Germline V gene sequence: CDR1 MDHEN, CDR2 SYDVKM. There are 18 residues in the CDR3. V gave up 3 bases and J gave up 8 bases; unmatched junction bases: 17. The CDR3 loop reads CASSFGVYRDREFDEQFF. Written as DNA, the CDR3 is TGTGCCAGCAGTTTCGGCGTATACCGGGACAGGGAGTTCGATGAGCAGTTCTTC.